The sequence of this T cell receptor beta chain was determined in a study of response to subunit inactivated influenza vaccine. The CDR3 runs to 14 residues. The germline CDR1 and CDR2 sequences are DFQATT and SNEGSKA (reference sequence). This clonotype was seen a few times. MiXCR, applied by TCRdb to the RT-PCR reads, yields one record per CDR3 protein. The top ten clones hold roughly a tenth of a sample with about 300,000 distinct CDR3 sequences, 21% of them seen once. J is TRBJ1-4 and V is TRBV20-1, with TRBD1 matching 7 bases. The source of this sequence is a man aged 45 to 75 who received an inactivated influenza vaccine. The sequenced sample was PBMCs from blood, obtained less than 22 months after vaccination. CDR3: CTCGRGQPNEKLFF. DNA for the CDR3: TGCACATGTGGTAGGGGACAGCCCAATGAAAAACTGTTTTTT.